These 14 T cell receptor beta chains originate from one sample sequenced in a study of tumor-infiltrating lymphocytes in primary liver carcinoma. Total RNA and DNA came together from roughly 20-30 mg of bulk tissue without cell sorting. A primer in the constant region served to generate TCR beta cDNA from 450 to 600 ng of total RNA. Construction of TCR beta libraries relied on three successive nested multiplex PCR rounds employing slightly modified ARM-PCR. The first two PCR rounds, approximately 10 cycles each, used TRBV1-TRBV30 forward primers and a C-beta reverse primer. TCRdb processed the multiplex PCR reads anew with MiXCR; each CDR3 protein has one entry. The sample carries some 94,000 distinct CDR3 sequences, around two thirds recorded once. The material sequenced was liver tumor tissue from sampling region 5. This sample's subset: tumor region T5, tumor centre. The receptors were gathered from a woman in her sixties or seventies with primary liver carcinoma and hepatitis B virus infection.

In its sample, this clonotype ranks as medium-sized (0.01 to 0.1%). The chain uses TRBV11-3 and TRBJ1-1, with a possible D match to TRBD1 (6 bases). CDR3 length equals 17 residues. V gave up 5 bases and J gave up 1 base, with 20 bases separating them. The germline CDR1 and CDR2 sequences are SGHNT and YENEEA. The CDR3 DNA reads as TGTGCCAGCAGCCCAAAGCCGAACAGGGCTAAGAACACTGAAGCTTTCTTT. This translates into CASSPKPNRAKNTEAFF.

Note on this clonotype: A much larger clone sits a single nucleotide away, making a read error possible. The genes are TRBV10-3 and TRBJ2-2, with no clear D. CDR3 length: 14 amino acids. Germline CDR1 is ENHRY and CDR2 is SYGVKD. The CDR3 DNA sequence: TGTGCCATCCCTAAGCGTGGGAACACCGAGGAGCTGTTTTTT. Translating gives CAIPKRGNTEELFF.

The CDR3 region is CASSLFEAGPCEQYF. The CDR3 DNA reads TGTGCCAGCAGCTTGTTCGAGGCAGGGCCCTGCGAGCAGTACTTC. The chain recombines TRBV7-9 with TRBJ2-7; a weak D match, TRBD1 (5 bases). Germline assignment: CDR1 SEHNR and CDR2 FQNEAQ (reference sequence). V gave up 3 bases and J gave up 6 bases, with 18 bases separating them. CDR3 length: 15 residues.

The genes are TRBV4-1 and TRBJ2-3; 11 bases match TRBD2. Trimming at V came to 7 bases and at J to 3 bases, leaving 18 bases not matched to a gene. The germline gives CDR1 MGHRA, CDR2 YSYEKL. There are 19 residues in the CDR3. The CDR3: CASNSIAPSGRTDTDTQYF. CDR3 nucleotide sequence: TGCGCCAGCAACTCAATCGCCCCTAGCGGGAGGACTGATACAGATACGCAGTATTTT.

Comment on this clonotype: Sequence at one end of the junction differs from germline and may be a read error. V gene TRBV7-8 combines with J gene TRBJ2-3; no clear D gene. The CDR3 contains 13 residues. The V gene's germline CDR1 is SGHVS and CDR2 FQNEAQ. CDR3 sequence (DNA): TGTGCCAGCAGCTTAGGAGGCACAGATACTCAGTATTTT. Protein: CASSLGGTDTQYF.

Regarding this clonotype: The junction departs from the called germline gene at one end, perhaps through a read error. The chain combines TRBV4-2 with TRBJ2-2, with 8 nucleotides matching TRBD2. This CDR3 has 15 amino acids. CDR1 and CDR2 from the germline V gene are LGHNA and YNFKEQ. CDR3 sequence (DNA): TGTGCCAGCACCCTGGGGAGCGGGGGCACCGGAGAGCTGTTTTTT. It encodes CASTLGSGGTGELFF.

In the case of this clonotype: The junction departs from the called germline gene at one end, perhaps through a read error. The CDR3 DNA sequence: TGTGCCACCAGTTACTCGTCAGACAATGAGCAGTTCTTT. Protein: CATSYSSDNEQFF. The genes are TRBV6-5 and TRBJ2-1; D remains ambiguous. CDR1 and CDR2 from the germline V gene are MNHEY and SVGAGI. This CDR3 comprises 13 residues.

V and J are TRBV11-2 and TRBJ2-1, with 11 bases that match TRBD2. The CDR3 loop spans 16 amino acids. The germline V gene encodes CDR1 SGHAT and CDR2 FQNNGV. Losses at the gene ends were 8 bases for V and 9 bases for J; bases not matched to a gene: 15. In DNA, the CDR3 is TGTGCCAGCGGCCCCCGACTAGCGGGAACCTATAGTGAGCAGTTCTTC. Protein sequence: CASGPRLAGTYSEQFF.

A remark on this clonotype: A clone one base away is much larger, so this may be a read error. The J gene is TRBJ2-1, the V gene TRBV28; weak D call: TRBD1 (6 bases). Germline values: CDR1 MDHEN, CDR2 SYDVKM. This CDR3 region has 14 residues. The V end was cut by 6 bases, the J end by 8 bases, with 17 bases between. CDR3 loop: CASSSTNGGDEQFF. The CDR3 DNA sequence: TGTGCCAGCAGCTCGACCAATGGGGGCGATGAGCAGTTCTTC. The variable domain in full, with the rest retrieved from reference TRBV28 and TRBJ2-1, is DVKVTQSSRYLVKRTGEKVFLECVQDMDHENMFWYRQDPGLGLRLIYFSYDVKMKEKGDIPEGYSVSREKKERFSLILESASTNQTSMYLCASSSTNGGDEQFFGPGTRLTVL.

On this clonotype: The junction departs from the called germline gene at one end, perhaps through a read error. V gene TRBV12-3 or TRBV12-4 combines with J gene TRBJ1-5, with 7 positions matching TRBD1. This CDR3 spans 14 amino acids. The CDR3 DNA reads TGTGCCAGCACAATAGGGGGCATGGGTCAGCCCCGGCATTTT. This sequence encodes CASTIGGMGQPRHF.

This clonotype was observed a few times. This chain uses TRBV28 with TRBJ2-7; TRBD2 matches 9 bases. V dropped 7 bases and J dropped 3; count of bases not matched to a gene: 4. This CDR3 region has 13 residues. Germline values: CDR1 MDHEN, CDR2 SYDVKM. CDR3 in DNA: TGTGCCAGCACCTCGACTAGCGGCTACGAGCAGTACTTC. Amino acid sequence: CASTSTSGYEQYF.

With regard to this clonotype: The germline gene is not matched at one end of the junction; a read error may be the cause. This sequence joins TRBV24-1 and TRBJ2-7, with 10 bases that match TRBD1. The germline V gene has CDR1 KGHDR and CDR2 SFDVKD. This CDR3 is 16 amino acids long. CDR3 DNA sequence: TGTGCCACCAGTCGGGGGCCACCGGGACAGGGGTACGAGCTGTACTTC. Amino acid sequence: CATSRGPPGQGYELYF.

The gene calls are TRBV4-1 and TRBJ1-1, with D perhaps matching TRBD1 (5 bases). Deletions cut 5 bases from V and 2 bases from J, with 18 bases between. Looked up from germline, CDR1 is MGHRA and CDR2 is YSYEKL. The length of the CDR3 is 16 residues. CDR3 region: CASSALGKGSNTEAFF. Written as DNA, the CDR3 is TGCGCCAGCAGCGCCTTGGGCAAGGGGTCAAACACTGAAGCTTTCTTT.

This clonotype came up many times. The V and J genes are TRBV5-4 and TRBJ1-1, with D perhaps matching TRBD1 (6 bases). The germline gives CDR1 SGHNT, CDR2 YYREEE (reference sequence). The CDR3 has 14 amino acids. Trimming stripped 0 bases from V and 5 bases from J, with 11 bases between. DNA of the CDR3: TGTGCCAGCAGCTTGGACAGGGAGAGGACTGAAGCTTTCTTT. Encoded protein: CASSLDRERTEAFF.